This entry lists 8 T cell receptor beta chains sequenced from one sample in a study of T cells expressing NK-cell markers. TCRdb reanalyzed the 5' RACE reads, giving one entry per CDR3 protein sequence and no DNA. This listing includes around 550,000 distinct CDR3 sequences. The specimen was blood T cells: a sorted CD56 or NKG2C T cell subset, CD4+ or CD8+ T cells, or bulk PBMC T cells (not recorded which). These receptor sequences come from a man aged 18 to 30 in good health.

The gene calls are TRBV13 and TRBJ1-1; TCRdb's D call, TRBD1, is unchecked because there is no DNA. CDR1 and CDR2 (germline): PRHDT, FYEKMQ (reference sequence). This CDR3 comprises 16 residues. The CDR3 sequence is CASSSNPGPGGTEAFF.

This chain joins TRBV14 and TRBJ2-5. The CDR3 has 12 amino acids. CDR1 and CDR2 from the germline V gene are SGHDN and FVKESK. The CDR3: CASGQTEETQYF.

The CDR3 sequence is CASRPGPLPYEQYF. The chain uses TRBV12-3 or TRBV12-4 and TRBJ2-7. The CDR3 contains 14 residues.

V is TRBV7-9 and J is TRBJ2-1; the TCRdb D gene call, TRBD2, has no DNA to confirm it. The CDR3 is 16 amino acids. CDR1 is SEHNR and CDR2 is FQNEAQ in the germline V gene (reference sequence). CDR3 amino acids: CASSPTSGTTYNEQFF.

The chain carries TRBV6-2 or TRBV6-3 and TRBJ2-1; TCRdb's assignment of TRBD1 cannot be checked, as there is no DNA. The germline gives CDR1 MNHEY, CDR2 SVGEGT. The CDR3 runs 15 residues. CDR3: CASSYNSLGGDEQFF.

The CDR3 sequence is CASTRDIANTGELFF. J is TRBJ2-2 and V is TRBV5-1; TCRdb reports TRBD1, a call that lacks DNA to check it against. The length of the CDR3 is 15 residues. Germline CDR1 reads SGHRS; CDR2 reads YFSETQ.

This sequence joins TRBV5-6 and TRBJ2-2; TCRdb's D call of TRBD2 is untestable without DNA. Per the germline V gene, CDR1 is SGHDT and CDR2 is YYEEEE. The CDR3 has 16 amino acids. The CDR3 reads CASSSRWRLSTGELFF.

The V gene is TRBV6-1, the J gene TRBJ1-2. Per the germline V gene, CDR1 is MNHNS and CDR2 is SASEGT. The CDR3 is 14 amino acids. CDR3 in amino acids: CASSDEAFRRGYTF.